This record looks at one T cell receptor (beta chain) sequence and its context. The sample originates from a study of cytomegalovirus exposure and HLA in healthy donors. Primers included in the PCR were 60 Vbeta and 13 Jbeta primers. Generated by immunoSEQ multiplex PCR, the TCRdb table keeps only in-frame clones and is missing some. The repertoire holds roughly 150,000 clones, about 70% seen once, with 3% to 3.5% in the top ten. The trim removed 8 bases at V and 5 bases at J, leaving 7 bases unmatched. Germline values: CDR1 MDHEN, CDR2 SYDVKM. The CDR3 consists of 13 residues. Material for sequencing was PBMCs. The TCR was taken from a male donor in good health and CMV-seronegative. The chain carries TRBV28 and TRBJ1-2, with 8 bases that match TRBD1. CDR3: CASGGQGGYGYTF. As DNA, the CDR3 is TGTGCCAGCGGCGGACAGGGAGGGTATGGCTACACCTTC.